The entry below describes one T cell receptor beta chain. The entry originates in a study of blood T cell repertoires in COVID-19. Study summary: Collection of acute and convalescent COVID-19 samples took place in the United States, Italy and Spain.

This CDR3 region has 15 residues. Germline V gives CDR1 KGHSH, CDR2 LQKENI. V was cut by 1 base and J by 3 bases, with 9 bases left in between. TCRdb's copy holds only in-frame clones and misses some; the assay was immunoSEQ multiplex PCR. The sample holds roughly 160,000 clones; about four fifths are singletons and the top ten take about 10%. This chain joins TRBV18 and TRBJ1-4; no definite D call. Sequencing input: peripheral blood. This clonotype originated in an elderly woman with active or convalescent COVID-19. CDR3 amino acids: CASSPQGGANEKLFF. CDR3 DNA: TGTGCCAGCTCACCACAGGGAGGAGCTAATGAAAAACTGTTTTTT.